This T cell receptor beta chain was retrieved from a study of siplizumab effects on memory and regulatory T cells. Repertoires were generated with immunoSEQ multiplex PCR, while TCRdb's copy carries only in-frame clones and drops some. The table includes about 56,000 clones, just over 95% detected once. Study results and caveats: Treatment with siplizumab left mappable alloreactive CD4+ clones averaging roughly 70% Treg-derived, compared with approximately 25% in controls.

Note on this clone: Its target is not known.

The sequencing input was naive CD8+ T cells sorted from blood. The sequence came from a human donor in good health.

Here the CDR3 DNA reads TGTGCCAGCAGCTTAAGGGCAGAAGAGACCCAGTACTTC. Its protein is CASSLRAEETQYF. The chain joins TRBV7-3 to TRBJ2-5; no clear D. Between the trimmed V and J ends, which lost 1 base and 3 bases, there was a span of 6 bases. Germline V gene lookup returns CDR1 SGHTA and CDR2 FQGTGA. CDR3 length equals 13 residues.